The 17 T cell receptor beta chains given below trace back to one sample, sequenced in a study of blood T cells in healthy people across ages. Primers used in a second PCR of about 6 to 11 cycles were a sample-barcoded 5' primer and a J-beta primer mix. One entry per CDR3 protein results from TCRdb running MiXCR on the 5' RACE reads. The sample lists 700,000 to 850,000 distinct CDR3 sequences, roughly 50% occurring once. The sequencing input was blood. Every receptor here comes from a man older than 75 in good health.

A few counts support this clonotype. V is TRBV6-6 and J is TRBJ2-3, with 8 positions matching TRBD2. Germline CDR1 MNHNY, CDR2 SVGAGI (reference sequence). The trim removed 2 bases at V and 4 bases at J, leaving 5 bases unmatched. The CDR3 has 15 residues. The CDR3 DNA sequence: TGTGCCAGCAGTTACCAAAGCGGGAGCTCAGATACGCAGTATTTT. Its protein product is CASSYQSGSSDTQYF.

This chain uses TRBV7-8 with TRBJ2-7; D gene unclear. The better agreement between TRBJ2-4 and the DNA end casts doubt on the J call. This CDR3 has 15 residues. The V gene's germline CDR1 is SGHVS and CDR2 FQNEAQ. In DNA form, the CDR3 reads TGTGCCAGCAGCTTAGGGAACAAAAGATTGAACATTCAGTACTTC. Translating it yields CASSLGNKRLNIQYF.

V is TRBV3-1 and J is TRBJ2-1; 9 bases map to TRBD2. The J segment lost 8 bases and the V segment lost 1 base, leaving 6 bases of the junction unmatched. The germline V gene encodes CDR1 LGHDT and CDR2 YNNKEL (reference sequence). The CDR3 has 15 residues. CDR3 loop: CASSQGAGGEYEQFF. CDR3 coding DNA: TGTGCCAGCAGCCAAGGAGCGGGGGGCGAGTATGAGCAGTTCTTC.

The rearrangement links TRBV27 to TRBJ2-7; 8 bases align to TRBD2. Germline V gene data show CDR1 as MNHEY and CDR2 as SMNVEV (reference sequence). The length of the CDR3 is 15 residues. V lost 4 bases to trimming and J lost 1 base; unmatched junction nucleotides: 6. The CDR3 reads CASSSEGLGSYEQYF. In nucleotides, the CDR3 is TGTGCCAGCAGTTCCGAGGGACTAGGGTCCTACGAGCAGTACTTC.

This chain joins TRBV5-4 and TRBJ2-1; D is perhaps TRBD1 (5 bases). Trimming cost V 0 bases and J 9 bases, with 19 bases left between them. CDR3 size: 16 residues. Germline V lookup: CDR1 SGHNT, CDR2 YYREEE (reference sequence). CDR3 amino acids: CASSLGQGLGFSEQFF. The CDR3 DNA follows: TGTGCCAGCAGCTTGGGTCAGGGCCTCGGGTTCAGTGAGCAGTTCTTC.

With respect to this clonotype: At one end the junction does not follow the germline gene, possibly because of a read error. This sequence joins TRBV7-9 and TRBJ2-1; TRBD2 matches at 7 bases. This CDR3 is 16 amino acids long. Germline CDR1 is SEHNR and CDR2 is FQNEAQ (reference sequence). The CDR3 DNA is TGTGCCTGCAGATTAAAAAAGGCGGGAGTCGGAAATGAACAGTTCTTC. The encoded protein is CACRLKKAGVGNEQFF.

This rearrangement joins TRBV9 to TRBJ2-7; TRBD2 agrees at 13 bases. This CDR3 is built from 16 residues. Trimming removed 0 bases from V and 5 bases from J; junction bases left unmatched: 5. Germline V lookup: CDR1 SGDLS, CDR2 YYNGEE. CDR3 protein: CASSVGGLAGTNEQYF. In DNA form, the CDR3 reads TGTGCCAGCAGCGTAGGGGGACTAGCGGGAACGAACGAGCAGTACTTC.

V and J are TRBV6-5 and TRBJ1-2; perhaps TRBD1 as D (6 bases). Germline loops: CDR1 MNHEY, CDR2 SVGAGI. Trimming cost V 10 bases and J 4 bases, with 16 bases left between them. CDR3 length equals 13 residues. The CDR3 is CATGPGGIYGYTF. The DNA of the CDR3 is TGTGCCACGGGACCCGGGGGCATCTATGGCTACACCTTC.

The sample holds a few counts of this clonotype. V gene TRBV12-5 combines with J gene TRBJ2-7; maybe TRBD1 (5 bases). Germline V gives CDR1 LGHNT, CDR2 FRNRAP. The CDR3 has 12 residues. V lost 5 bases and J 5 bases, leaving 10 bases between the germline ends. The CDR3 loop reads CASGAGYHEQYF. CDR3 bases: TGTGCTAGTGGTGCAGGGTATCACGAGCAGTACTTC.

This clonotype occurred once. V gene TRBV29-1 combines with J gene TRBJ2-5; either TRBD1 or TRBD2 may fit D (5 bases each). Germline lookup yields CDR1 SQVTM and CDR2 ANQGSEA. The ends were cut back, 3 bases at V and 11 bases at J, with 22 bases in the middle. The CDR3 is 14 residues long. The CDR3 protein is CSVDGAGLGNEQYF. CDR3 nucleotides: TGCAGCGTTGATGGGGCGGGCTTGGGCAATGAGCAGTACTTC.

The CDR3 loop reads CASSLNRDSSYEQYF. The DNA of the CDR3 is TGCGCCAGCAGCTTAAACCGGGACTCCTCCTACGAGCAGTACTTC. The rearrangement joins TRBV5-1 to TRBJ2-7, with a possible D match to TRBD2 (6 bases). Germline loops: CDR1 SGHRS, CDR2 YFSETQ. Trimming stripped 2 bases from V and 0 bases from J, with 12 bases between. The CDR3 has 15 residues.

This clonotype turned up a few times. The gene calls are TRBV9 and TRBJ2-5; D ambiguous. The germline V and J ends were trimmed by 0 bases and 4 bases, with 16 bases remaining between them. The CDR3 has 16 amino acids. Germline V lookup: CDR1 SGDLS, CDR2 YYNGEE. The CDR3 reads CASSVALASIGETQYF. Here the CDR3 DNA reads TGTGCCAGCAGCGTAGCTTTGGCGTCAATTGGAGAGACCCAGTACTTC.

The chain carries TRBV14 and TRBJ2-3; D is perhaps TRBD2 (6 bases). Germline V lookup: CDR1 SGHDN, CDR2 FVKESK. V lost 4 bases and J lost 0, with 8 bases in between. The CDR3 runs to 14 residues. Here the CDR3 reads CASSPGRSTDTQYF. The CDR3 DNA reads as TGTGCCAGCAGCCCGGGGAGGAGCACAGATACGCAGTATTTT. Full variable domain (missing parts from reference TRBV14 and TRBJ2-3): EAGVTQFPSHSVIEKGQTVTLRCDPISGHDNLYWYRRVMGKEIKFLLHFVKESKQDESGMPNNRFLAERTGGTYSTLKVQPAELEDSGVYFCASSPGRSTDTQYFGPGTRLTVL.

This chain joins TRBV6-2 or TRBV6-3 and TRBJ2-3; 8 nucleotides align to TRBD2. This CDR3 comprises 14 residues. Germline CDR1 MNHEY, CDR2 SVGEGT. V was clipped by 2 bases and J by 14 bases; unmatched bases: 12. CDR3 bases: TGTGCCAGCAGTTACACGGGAGGGGGGAGATACGCGTATTTT. This translates into CASSYTGGGRYAYF.

A note on this clonotype: Its ends do not fully match the called genes, so a read error is possible. This chain joins TRBV7-8 and TRBJ2-7; D remains ambiguous. The germline gives CDR1 SGHVS, CDR2 FQNEAQ. This CDR3 comprises 14 residues. As DNA, the CDR3 is TGTGCCAGCAGCTTAGGGCACTCGTCCTACGAGCGGTACTTC. It encodes CASSLGHSSYERYF.

The sample holds one count of this clonotype. V is TRBV7-9 and J is TRBJ2-3; TRBD1 matches at 10 bases. Germline assignment: CDR1 SEHNR and CDR2 FQNEAQ (reference sequence). This CDR3 contains 17 residues. V trimming: 2 bases; J trimming: 14 bases; junction bases outside the gene matches: 19. The CDR3 nucleotides read TGTGCCAGCAGCTTATCTGGGACAGGGGCCAAGCACAGATACGCGTATTTT. Translation: CASSLSGTGAKHRYAYF.

V is TRBV27 and J is TRBJ2-1; D not resolved. Trimming removed 4 bases at V and 12 bases at J, with 13 bases between. The CDR3 is 12 amino acids. The germline V gene encodes CDR1 MNHEY and CDR2 SMNVEV (reference sequence). In DNA, the CDR3 is TGTGCCAGCAGTTCCCTCCCCCATGGGCAGTTCTTC. Its protein is CASSSLPHGQFF.